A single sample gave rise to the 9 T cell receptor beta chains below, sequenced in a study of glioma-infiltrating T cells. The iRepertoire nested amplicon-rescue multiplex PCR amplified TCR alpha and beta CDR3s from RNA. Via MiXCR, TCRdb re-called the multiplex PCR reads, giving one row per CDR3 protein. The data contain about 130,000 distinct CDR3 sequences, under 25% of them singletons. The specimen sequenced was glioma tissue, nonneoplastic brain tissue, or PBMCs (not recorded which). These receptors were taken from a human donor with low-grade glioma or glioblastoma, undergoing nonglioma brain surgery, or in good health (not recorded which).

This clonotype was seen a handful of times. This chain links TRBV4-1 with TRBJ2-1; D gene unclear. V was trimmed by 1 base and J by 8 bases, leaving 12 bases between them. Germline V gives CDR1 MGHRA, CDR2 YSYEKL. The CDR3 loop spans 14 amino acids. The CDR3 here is CASSQGVRSDEQFF. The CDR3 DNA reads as TGCGCCAGCAGCCAAGGCGTGAGATCGGATGAGCAGTTCTTC.

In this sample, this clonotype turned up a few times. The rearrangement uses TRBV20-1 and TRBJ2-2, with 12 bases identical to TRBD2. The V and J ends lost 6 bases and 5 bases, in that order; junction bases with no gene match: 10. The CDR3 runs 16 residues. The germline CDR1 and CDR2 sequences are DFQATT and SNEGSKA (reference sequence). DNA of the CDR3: TGCAGTGCCCCTCGGACTAGCGGGGTGGGAACCGGGGAGCTGTTTTTT. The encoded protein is CSAPRTSGVGTGELFF.

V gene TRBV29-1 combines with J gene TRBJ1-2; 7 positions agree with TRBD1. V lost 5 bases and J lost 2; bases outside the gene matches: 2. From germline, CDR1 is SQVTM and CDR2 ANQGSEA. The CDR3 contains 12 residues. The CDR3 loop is CSVRTGNYGYTF. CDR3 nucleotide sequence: TGCAGCGTTCGGACAGGCAACTATGGCTACACCTTC.

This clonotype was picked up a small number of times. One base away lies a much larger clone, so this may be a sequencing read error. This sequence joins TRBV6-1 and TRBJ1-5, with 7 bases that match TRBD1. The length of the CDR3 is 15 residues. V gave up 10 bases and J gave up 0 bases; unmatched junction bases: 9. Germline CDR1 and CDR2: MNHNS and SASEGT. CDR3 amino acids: CAIRPDRVSNQPQHF. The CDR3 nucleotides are TGTGCCATCAGACCAGACAGGGTTAGCAATCAGCCCCAGCATTTT.

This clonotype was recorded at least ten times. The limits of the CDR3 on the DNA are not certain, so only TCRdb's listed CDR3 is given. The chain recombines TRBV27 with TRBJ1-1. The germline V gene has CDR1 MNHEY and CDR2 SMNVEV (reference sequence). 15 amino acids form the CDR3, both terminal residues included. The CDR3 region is CASSTSPTRNTEAFF.

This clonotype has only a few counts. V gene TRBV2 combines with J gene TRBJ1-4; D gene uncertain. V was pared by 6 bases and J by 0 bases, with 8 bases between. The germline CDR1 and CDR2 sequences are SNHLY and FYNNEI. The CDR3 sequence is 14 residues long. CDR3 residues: CASRQQATNEKLFF. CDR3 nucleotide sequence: TGTGCCAGCAGGCAGCAAGCAACTAATGAAAAACTGTTTTTT.

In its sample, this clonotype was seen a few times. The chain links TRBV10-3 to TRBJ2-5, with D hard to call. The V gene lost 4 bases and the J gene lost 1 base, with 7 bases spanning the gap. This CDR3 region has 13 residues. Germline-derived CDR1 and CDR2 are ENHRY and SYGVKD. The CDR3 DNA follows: TGTGCCATCAGTGCAGGTGTCCAAGAGACCCAGTACTTC. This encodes CAISAGVQETQYF.

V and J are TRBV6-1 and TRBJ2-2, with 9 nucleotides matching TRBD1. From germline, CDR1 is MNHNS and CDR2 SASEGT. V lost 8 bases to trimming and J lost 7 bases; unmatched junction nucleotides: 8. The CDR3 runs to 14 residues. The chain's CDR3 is CASGDRAVDGELFF. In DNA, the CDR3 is TGTGCCAGCGGGGACAGGGCGGTCGACGGGGAGCTGTTTTTT.

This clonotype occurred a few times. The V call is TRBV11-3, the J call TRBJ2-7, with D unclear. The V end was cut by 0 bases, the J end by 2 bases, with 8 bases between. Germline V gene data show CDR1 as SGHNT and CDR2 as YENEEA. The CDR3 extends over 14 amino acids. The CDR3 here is CASSLEAQAYEQYV. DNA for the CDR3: TGTGCCAGCAGCTTAGAAGCCCAGGCCTACGAGCAGTACGTC.